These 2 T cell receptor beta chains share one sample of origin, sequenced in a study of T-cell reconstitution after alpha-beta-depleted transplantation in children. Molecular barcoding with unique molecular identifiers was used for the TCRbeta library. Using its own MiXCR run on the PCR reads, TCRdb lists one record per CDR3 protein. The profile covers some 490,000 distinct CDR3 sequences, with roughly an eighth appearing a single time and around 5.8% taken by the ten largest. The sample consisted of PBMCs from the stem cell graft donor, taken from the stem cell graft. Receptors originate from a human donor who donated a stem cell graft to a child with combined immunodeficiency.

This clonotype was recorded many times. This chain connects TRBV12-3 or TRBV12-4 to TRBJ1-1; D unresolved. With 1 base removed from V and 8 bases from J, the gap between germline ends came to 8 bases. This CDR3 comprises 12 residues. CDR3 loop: CASSLENREAFF. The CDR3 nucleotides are TGTGCCAGCAGTTTAGAGAACAGAGAAGCTTTCTTT.

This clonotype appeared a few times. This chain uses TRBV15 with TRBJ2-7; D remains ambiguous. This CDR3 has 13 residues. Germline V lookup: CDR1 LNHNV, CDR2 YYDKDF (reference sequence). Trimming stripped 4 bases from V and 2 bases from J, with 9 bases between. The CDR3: CATSTGRTYEQYF. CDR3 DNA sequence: TGTGCCACCAGCACAGGACGGACCTACGAGCAGTACTTC.